One and the same sample provided the 5 T cell receptor beta chains below, sequenced in a study of control samples from healthy donors and cancer patients. The protocol was immunoSEQ multiplex PCR, while the TCRdb copy is restricted to in-frame clones and leaves out a portion. The sample includes some 150,000 clones, 85% to 95% of them seen just once. The sample consisted of blood. The receptors come from a man in his forties or fifties in good health.

The genes are TRBV7-8 and TRBJ2-3; D gene uncertain. V gave up 2 bases and J gave up 2 bases, with 14 bases separating them. Per germline, CDR1 SGHVS and CDR2 FQNEAQ. The CDR3 extends over 16 amino acids. The CDR3 region has the DNA TGTGCCAGCAGCTTATACCGAGGTCGCTCCACAGATACGCAGTATTTT. Translated, it gives CASSLYRGRSTDTQYF.

This clone was counted once. The gene calls are TRBV9 and TRBJ1-5; D might be TRBD1 (5 bases). The CDR3 loop spans 14 amino acids. V was clipped by 2 bases and J by 5 bases, with 11 bases between them. CDR1 SGDLS and CDR2 YYNGEE come from the germline V gene. CDR3 region: CASSVWGVDQPQHF. In DNA form, the CDR3 reads TGTGCCAGCAGCGTTTGGGGGGTAGATCAGCCCCAGCATTTT.

The chain is built from TRBV6-6 and TRBJ2-7; possible D gene TRBD1, 5 bases. Germline V gene sequence: CDR1 MNHNY, CDR2 SVGAGI (reference sequence). The V gene lost 7 bases and the J gene lost 2 bases, with 15 bases spanning the gap. CDR3 length: 14 residues. In DNA, the CDR3 is TGTGCCAGCACCTACGTAGGGGCGACCTACGAGCAGTACTTC. Translation: CASTYVGATYEQYF.

The chain recombines TRBV15 with TRBJ1-4; 8 bases are a match to TRBD1. Unmatched junction bases numbered 1, after V lost 1 base and J lost 3 bases. This CDR3 spans 15 amino acids. Germline CDR1 LNHNV, CDR2 YYDKDF (reference sequence). The DNA of the CDR3 is TGTGCCACCAGCAGAGGACAGGGGCCTAATGAAAAACTGTTTTTT. Its translation is CATSRGQGPNEKLFF.

The chain employs TRBV9 and TRBJ1-4; no definite D call. The CDR3 has 13 residues. From germline, CDR1 is SGDLS and CDR2 YYNGEE. V lost 3 bases and J lost 8, with 11 bases in between. CDR3 amino acids: CASSGTDGEKLFF. Written as DNA, the CDR3 is TGTGCCAGCAGCGGGACGGACGGGGAAAAACTGTTTTTT.